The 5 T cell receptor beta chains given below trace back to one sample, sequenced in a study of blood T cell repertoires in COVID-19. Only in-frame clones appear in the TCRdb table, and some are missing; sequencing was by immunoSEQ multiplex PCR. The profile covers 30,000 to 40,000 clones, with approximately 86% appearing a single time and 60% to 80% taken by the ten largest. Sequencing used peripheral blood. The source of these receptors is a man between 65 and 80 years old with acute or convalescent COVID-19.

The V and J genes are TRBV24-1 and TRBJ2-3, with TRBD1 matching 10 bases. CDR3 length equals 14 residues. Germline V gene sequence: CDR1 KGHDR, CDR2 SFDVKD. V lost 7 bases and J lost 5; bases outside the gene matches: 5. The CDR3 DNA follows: TGTGCCACCAGGGGACAGGGGTTACGAGATACGCAGTATTTT. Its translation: CATRGQGLRDTQYF.

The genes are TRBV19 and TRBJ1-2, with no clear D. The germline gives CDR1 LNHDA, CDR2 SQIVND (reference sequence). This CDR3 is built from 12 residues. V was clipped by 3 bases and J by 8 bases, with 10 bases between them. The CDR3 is CASSMPPGGYTF. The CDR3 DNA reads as TGTGCCAGTAGTATGCCTCCAGGCGGCTACACCTTC. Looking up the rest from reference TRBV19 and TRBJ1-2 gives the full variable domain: DGGITQSPKYLFRKEGQNVTLSCEQNLNHDAMYWYRQDPGQGLRLIYYSQIVNDFQKGDIAEGYSVSREKKESFPLTVTSAQKNPTAFYLCASSMPPGGYTFGSGTRLTVV.

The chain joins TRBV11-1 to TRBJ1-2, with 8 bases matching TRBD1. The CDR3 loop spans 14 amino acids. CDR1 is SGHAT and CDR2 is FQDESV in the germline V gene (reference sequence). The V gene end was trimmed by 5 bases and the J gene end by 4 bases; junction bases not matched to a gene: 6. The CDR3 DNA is TGTGCCAGCAGCCCAGGACAGGGTTCCTATGGCTACACCTTC. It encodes CASSPGQGSYGYTF.

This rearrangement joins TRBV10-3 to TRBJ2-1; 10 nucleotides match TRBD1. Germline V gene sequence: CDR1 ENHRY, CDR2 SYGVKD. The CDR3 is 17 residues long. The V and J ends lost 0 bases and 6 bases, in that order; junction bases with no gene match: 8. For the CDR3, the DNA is TGTGCCATCAGTGAGTCTCGGACAGGGGGAGGCCGCAATGAGCAGTTCTTC. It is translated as CAISESRTGGGRNEQFF.

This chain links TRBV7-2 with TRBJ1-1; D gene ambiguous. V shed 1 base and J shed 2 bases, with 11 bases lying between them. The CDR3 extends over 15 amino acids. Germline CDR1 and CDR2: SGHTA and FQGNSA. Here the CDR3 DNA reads TGTGCCAGCAGCTTAGGTGGCGCGGGAAACACTGAAGCTTTCTTT. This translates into CASSLGGAGNTEAFF. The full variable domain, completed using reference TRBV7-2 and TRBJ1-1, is GAGVSQSPSNKVTEKGKDVELRCDPISGHTALYWYRQSLGQGLEFLIYFQGNSAPDKSGLPSDRFSAERTGGSVSTLTIQRTQQEDSAVYLCASSLGGAGNTEAFFGQGTRLTVV.